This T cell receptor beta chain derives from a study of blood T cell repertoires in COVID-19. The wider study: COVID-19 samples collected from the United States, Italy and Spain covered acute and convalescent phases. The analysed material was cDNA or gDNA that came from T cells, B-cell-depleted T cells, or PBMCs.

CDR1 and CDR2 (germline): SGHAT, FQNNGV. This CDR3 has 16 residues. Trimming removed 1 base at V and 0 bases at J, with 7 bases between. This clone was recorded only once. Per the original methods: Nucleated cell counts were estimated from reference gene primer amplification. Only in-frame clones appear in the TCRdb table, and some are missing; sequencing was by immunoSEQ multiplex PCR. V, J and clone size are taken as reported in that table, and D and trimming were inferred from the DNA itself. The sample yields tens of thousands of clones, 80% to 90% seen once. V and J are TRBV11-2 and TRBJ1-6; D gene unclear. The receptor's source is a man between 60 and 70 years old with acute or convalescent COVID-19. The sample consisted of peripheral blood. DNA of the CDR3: TGTGCCAGCAGCTTAGTAGCTAGCTCCTATAATTCACCCCTCCACTTT. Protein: CASSLVASSYNSPLHF.